A single sample is the source of the 30 T cell receptor beta chains below, sequenced in a study of shared clonotypes between healthy human individuals. Sequenced by immunoSEQ multiplex PCR; TCRdb stores in-frame clones only, minus some. The data show about half a million clones, around 75% seen once. What was sequenced was PBMCs. These receptors all come from a woman aged 40 to 50 in good health. Some clones in this sample may be carry-over from other donors' samples.

The rearrangement links TRBV6-4 to TRBJ2-3, with 12 bases that match TRBD2. V lost 9 bases, J lost 4 bases, and 14 bases stayed unmatched. This CDR3 has 17 residues. Germline CDR1 MRHNA, CDR2 SNTAGT. The CDR3 sequence is CAREIPASGRGADTQYF. In DNA, the CDR3 is TGTGCCAGAGAAATCCCCGCTAGCGGGAGGGGGGCAGATACGCAGTATTTT.

J is TRBJ2-1 and V is TRBV7-8; D possibly matches TRBD1 or TRBD2 (5 bases each). From germline, CDR1 is SGHVS and CDR2 FQNEAQ. The CDR3 is 14 amino acids. Trimming pared 1 base from V and 5 bases from J, leaving 9 bases between. Here the CDR3 reads CASSLGGPNNEQFF. CDR3 DNA sequence: TGTGCCAGCAGCTTAGGGGGACCAAACAATGAGCAGTTCTTC.

A remark on this clone: The junction departs from the called germline gene at one end, perhaps through a read error. The V and J genes are TRBV7-6 and TRBJ2-3; the D gene is possibly TRBD2 (5 bases). The CDR3 is 14 amino acids. CDR1 and CDR2 from the germline V gene are SGHVS and FNYEAQ. As DNA, the CDR3 is TGCGCCAGCGGCTTAAGGCCACTCACAGATACGCAGTATTTT. Its translation is CASGLRPLTDTQYF.

This chain uses TRBV15 with TRBJ1-4; weak D call: TRBD1 (6 bases). CDR1 and CDR2 from the germline V gene are LNHNV and YYDKDF (reference sequence). V was pared by 0 bases and J by 8 bases, with 13 bases between. The CDR3 runs to 15 residues. CDR3 sequence reads: CATSRDGGPGEKLFF. Written as DNA, the CDR3 is TGTGCCACCAGCAGAGATGGGGGGCCAGGAGAAAAACTGTTTTTT.

The chain carries TRBV28 and TRBJ2-7; 7 positions agree with TRBD2. Unmatched junction bases numbered 3, after V lost 2 bases and J lost 2 bases. Germline V lookup: CDR1 MDHEN, CDR2 SYDVKM. This CDR3 contains 14 residues. The CDR3 spells CASSLTAGTYEQYF. The CDR3, as DNA: TGTGCCAGCAGTTTAACAGCGGGGACCTACGAGCAGTACTTC.

This clone showed up just once. This likely reflects a read error, since a far larger clone is one base away. For the CDR3, the DNA is TGTGCCATCAGTGCCGGATCCTGCGAGCAGTACTTC. Translated, it gives CAISAGSCEQYF. This chain links TRBV10-3 with TRBJ2-7; D remains unclear. Germline V CDR1 and CDR2: ENHRY, SYGVKD. The CDR3 is made up of 12 amino acids.

CDR3 loop: CASSEGTGRVEQFF. CDR3 DNA sequence: TGTGCCAGCAGTGAGGGGACAGGGCGGGTTGAGCAGTTCTTC. The chain couples TRBV6-1 to TRBJ2-1; 9 bases align to TRBD1. Trimming cost V 3 bases and J 9 bases; bases outside gene matches: 6. The CDR3 totals 14 residues. Germline V CDR1 and CDR2: MNHNS, SASEGT.

V usage is TRBV9 and J usage is TRBJ2-1, with a weak D call TRBD1 (5 bases). V was clipped by 0 bases and J by 3 bases, with 7 bases between them. Germline V lookup: CDR1 SGDLS, CDR2 YYNGEE. This CDR3 contains 14 residues. The CDR3 loop is CASSVGTGYNEQFF. In DNA, the CDR3 is TGTGCCAGCAGCGTAGGAACAGGCTACAATGAGCAGTTCTTC. Variable domain in full (rest from reference TRBV9 and TRBJ2-1): DSGVTQTPKHLITATGQRVTLRCSPRSGDLSVYWYQQSLDQGLQFLIQYYNGEERAKGNILERFSAQQFPDLHSELNLSSLELGDSALYFCASSVGTGYNEQFFGPGTRLTVL.

This chain links TRBV5-4 with TRBJ2-1, with 8 bases identical to TRBD2. The germline gives CDR1 SGHNT, CDR2 YYREEE (reference sequence). CDR3 length: 15 amino acids. Trimming removed 2 bases from V and 1 base from J; junction bases left unmatched: 2. This chain's CDR3 is CASSFSGKSYNEQFF. CDR3 nucleotide sequence: TGTGCCAGCAGCTTTAGCGGGAAATCCTACAATGAGCAGTTCTTC.

The genes are TRBV19 and TRBJ1-5, with a weak D call TRBD1 (6 bases). The germline V and J ends were trimmed by 5 bases and 2 bases, with 10 bases remaining between them. Looked up from germline, CDR1 is LNHDA and CDR2 is SQIVND (reference sequence). The CDR3 runs 14 residues. The CDR3 DNA sequence: TGTGCCAGTAGTTGGGCAGGGGGCAATCAGCCCCAGCATTTT. It codes for CASSWAGGNQPQHF.

V usage is TRBV7-2 and J usage is TRBJ2-2; 9 bases fit TRBD2. This CDR3 has 17 amino acids. V shed 2 bases, J shed 5 bases, and the junction held 9 bases outside the gene matches. The germline CDR1 and CDR2 sequences are SGHTA and FQGNSA. The CDR3 is CASSLLRGGAGTGELFF. As DNA, the CDR3 is TGTGCCAGCAGCTTATTGCGGGGGGGCGCCGGTACCGGGGAGCTGTTTTTT. The entire variable domain, with the rest obtained from reference TRBV7-2 and TRBJ2-2, is as follows: GAGVSQSPSNKVTEKGKDVELRCDPISGHTALYWYRQSLGQGLEFLIYFQGNSAPDKSGLPSDRFSAERTGGSVSTLTIQRTQQEDSAVYLCASSLLRGGAGTGELFFGEGSRLTVL.

The chain couples TRBV5-4 to TRBJ2-3; 8 positions match TRBD2. The germline gives CDR1 SGHNT, CDR2 YYREEE (reference sequence). Losses at the gene ends were 2 bases for V and 0 bases for J; bases not matched to a gene: 2. This CDR3 region has 15 residues. The CDR3 bases are TGTGCCAGCAGCTTTGGACTAGCTAGCACAGATACGCAGTATTTT. Translation: CASSFGLASTDTQYF.

A single count supports this clone. The V call is TRBV10-3, the J call TRBJ1-5; 7 bases align to TRBD1. Germline CDR1 ENHRY, CDR2 SYGVKD. The V segment lost 6 bases and the J segment 2 bases; nucleotides outside the gene matches: 7. This CDR3 spans 15 amino acids. DNA of the CDR3: TGTGCCATCAGCGAAGGAGGGGGCGGCAATCAGCCCCAGCATTTT. This translates into CAISEGGGGNQPQHF.

This clone was counted between two and nine times. The CDR3 sequence is CASSVGRESDEQYF. The CDR3 nucleotides read TGTGCCAGCAGCGTGGGGCGGGAGTCGGACGAGCAGTACTTC. The chain couples TRBV9 to TRBJ2-7; 7 nucleotides match TRBD2. The CDR3 length is 14 residues. V shed 2 bases and J 5 bases; nucleotides not matched to a gene: 7. In germline, CDR1 is SGDLS, CDR2 YYNGEE.

The table lists this clone with a count of one. V and J are TRBV4-2 and TRBJ2-5, with D perhaps matching TRBD2 (5 bases). From germline, CDR1 is LGHNA and CDR2 YNFKEQ. Trimming removed 3 bases at V and 4 bases at J, with 12 bases between. This CDR3 spans 14 amino acids. In nucleotides, the CDR3 is TGTGCCAGCAGCCAGCCTCAAGGGAGAGAGACCCAGTACTTC. It encodes CASSQPQGRETQYF.

This clone has more than one count but fewer than ten. This chain joins TRBV29-1 and TRBJ2-1; 8 nucleotides align to TRBD2. The CDR3 has 13 residues. With 3 bases clipped from V and 5 bases from J, the junction kept 3 bases outside the gene matches. Looked up from germline, CDR1 is SQVTM and CDR2 is ANQGSEA. Written as DNA, the CDR3 is TGCAGCGTTGATCACGGGAGGGACAATGAGCAGTTCTTC. It translates to CSVDHGRDNEQFF.

This clone showed up many times. This chain connects TRBV7-2 to TRBJ2-5; no definite D call. Germline CDR1 and CDR2: SGHTA and FQGNSA. The CDR3 is 13 residues long. Trimming took 1 base from V and 4 from J, leaving 7 bases between them. CDR3 DNA: TGTGCCAGCAGCTTAGTGTGGGCAGAGACCCAGTACTTC. Residues: CASSLVWAETQYF.

This clone occurred a few times. This rearrangement joins TRBV27 to TRBJ2-7; TRBD2 matches 8 bases. V lost 3 bases, J lost 3 bases, and 7 bases stayed unmatched. The CDR3 is 15 residues long. CDR1 is MNHEY and CDR2 is SMNVEV in the germline V gene (reference sequence). This CDR3 is CASSFKGLADYEQYF. The CDR3 region has the DNA TGTGCCAGCAGTTTTAAAGGACTAGCAGACTACGAGCAGTACTTC.

J is TRBJ2-2 and V is TRBV6-1, with 8 bases that match TRBD2. Germline-derived CDR1 and CDR2 are MNHNS and SASEGT. The J segment lost 6 bases and the V segment lost 3 bases, leaving 9 bases of the junction unmatched. The CDR3 runs 16 residues. The CDR3 spells CASSDPGRAPPGELFF. The CDR3 coding sequence is TGTGCCAGCAGTGACCCCGGGAGGGCCCCCCCCGGGGAGCTGTTTTTT.

The chain joins TRBV28 to TRBJ2-7, with D perhaps TRBD2 (5 bases). This CDR3 has 12 amino acids. The germline CDR1 and CDR2 sequences are MDHEN and SYDVKM. Trimming took off 7 bases at V and 6 bases at J, with 13 bases between the two ends. The DNA for the CDR3 is TGTGCCAGCACCACGGCGGGCGGCGAGCAGTACTTC. It specifies CASTTAGGEQYF.

The rearrangement joins TRBV5-1 to TRBJ2-3; perhaps TRBD2 as D (5 bases). This CDR3 comprises 15 residues. Trimming cost V 1 base and J 4 bases, with 13 bases left between them. CDR1 and CDR2 (germline): SGHRS, YFSETQ. The CDR3 DNA follows: TGCGCCAGCAGCTTGAGTTGGAGGATCCCAGATACGCAGTATTTT. Translation gives CASSLSWRIPDTQYF.

V gene TRBV5-6 combines with J gene TRBJ2-1, with D possibly TRBD1 on 5 matching bases. The CDR3 totals 18 residues. Deletions cut 0 bases from V and 6 bases from J, with 22 bases between. The germline V gene encodes CDR1 SGHDT and CDR2 YYEEEE. CDR3 nucleotides: TGTGCCAGCAGCTTGGTCTCAGCGCCCTTTGACAGCCCCAATGAGCAGTTCTTC. Translation: CASSLVSAPFDSPNEQFF.

The chain has TRBV6-5 and TRBJ1-4; D not resolved. The germline V gene encodes CDR1 MNHEY and CDR2 SVGAGI. The CDR3 consists of 13 residues. The CDR3 sequence: CALRSGRNEKLFF. CDR3 coding DNA: TGTGCTCTCAGGTCAGGCCGAAATGAAAAACTGTTTTTT.

This chain uses TRBV6-6 with TRBJ1-2, with 8 bases aligning to TRBD1. With 6 bases clipped from V and 5 bases from J, the junction kept 5 bases outside the gene matches. The CDR3 covers 13 residues. Germline CDR1 is MNHNY and CDR2 is SVGAGI (reference sequence). DNA for the CDR3: TGTGCCAGCAGCCCGGGACAGGATTATGGCTACACCTTC. Residues: CASSPGQDYGYTF.

The chain combines TRBV19 with TRBJ2-1, with TRBD2 matching 11 bases. Germline assignment: CDR1 LNHDA and CDR2 SQIVND (reference sequence). The length of the CDR3 is 16 residues. Germline trimming cut 4 bases from V and 0 bases from J; bases unmatched to any gene: 2. The CDR3 DNA sequence: TGTGCCAGTAGTACCGGGACTAGCGGCTCCTACAATGAGCAGTTCTTC. Protein sequence: CASSTGTSGSYNEQFF.

The chain links TRBV14 to TRBJ1-1; D is perhaps TRBD1 (5 bases). Trimming pared 7 bases from V and 5 bases from J, leaving 11 bases between. CDR1 and CDR2 from the germline V gene are SGHDN and FVKESK. The CDR3 covers 12 residues. The CDR3 DNA follows: TGTGCCAGCACCTTGGGGGGGACTGAAGCTTTCTTT. It yields the protein CASTLGGTEAFF.

This chain joins TRBV30 and TRBJ1-5; tentative D call: TRBD1 (5 bases). CDR1 is GTSNPN, CDR2 SVGIG, per germline (reference sequence). V was clipped by 4 bases and J by 4 bases, with 20 bases between them. There are 16 residues in the CDR3. In nucleotides, the CDR3 is TGTGCCTGGACCCGCGGGGGGAACGGAGGGAATCAGCCCCAGCATTTT. This translates into CAWTRGGNGGNQPQHF.

This clone has only a few counts. This chain uses TRBV19 with TRBJ1-5, with TRBD1 identical over 8 bases. The CDR3 loop spans 15 amino acids. The germline CDR1 and CDR2 sequences are LNHDA and SQIVND (reference sequence). Germline trimming cut 5 bases from V and 7 bases from J; bases unmatched to any gene: 10. The CDR3 region is CASSSLTGEYQPQHF. CDR3 nucleotide sequence: TGTGCCAGTAGTTCCTTGACAGGGGAGTACCAGCCCCAGCATTTT.

This sequence joins TRBV5-4 and TRBJ2-1, with 7 bases aligning to TRBD2. Trimming cost V 4 bases and J 6 bases; bases outside gene matches: 4. Germline V gene sequence: CDR1 SGHNT, CDR2 YYREEE (reference sequence). CDR3 size: 13 residues. The CDR3: CASSQLAPNEQFF. CDR3 bases: TGTGCCAGCAGCCAACTAGCGCCCAATGAGCAGTTCTTC.

This sequence joins TRBV18 and TRBJ1-5; the match to TRBD1 covers 9 bases. This CDR3 is 14 amino acids long. With V trimmed by 1 base and J by 9 bases, 4 bases remained unmatched. Germline V gives CDR1 KGHSH, CDR2 LQKENI. The CDR3 DNA sequence: TGTGCCAGCTCACCACGGACAGGGGAATCGCCCCAGCATTTT. Its translation is CASSPRTGESPQHF.